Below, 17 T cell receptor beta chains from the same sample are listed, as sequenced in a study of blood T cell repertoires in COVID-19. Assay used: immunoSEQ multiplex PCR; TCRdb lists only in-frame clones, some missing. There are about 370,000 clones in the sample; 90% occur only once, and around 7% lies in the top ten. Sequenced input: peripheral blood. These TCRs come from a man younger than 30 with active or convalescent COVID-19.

The CDR3 region has the DNA TGTGCCAGCAGTTTTCGCAGGGGCTACGAGCAGTACTTC. Translating it yields CASSFRRGYEQYF. This chain joins TRBV12-3 or TRBV12-4 and TRBJ2-7; D is perhaps TRBD1 (6 bases). The CDR3 has 13 residues. V was pared by 3 bases and J by 3 bases, with 9 bases between.

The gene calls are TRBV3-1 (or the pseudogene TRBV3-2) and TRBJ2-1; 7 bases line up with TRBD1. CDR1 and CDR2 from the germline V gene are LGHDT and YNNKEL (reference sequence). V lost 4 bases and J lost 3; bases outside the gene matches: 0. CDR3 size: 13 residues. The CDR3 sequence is CASSRQGYNEQFF. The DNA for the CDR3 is TGTGCCAGCAGCCGACAGGGCTACAATGAGCAGTTCTTC.

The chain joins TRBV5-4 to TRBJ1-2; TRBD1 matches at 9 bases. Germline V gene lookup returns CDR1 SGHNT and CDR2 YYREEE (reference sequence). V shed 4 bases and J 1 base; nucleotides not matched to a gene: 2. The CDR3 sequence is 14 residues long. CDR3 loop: CASSDRGINYGYTF. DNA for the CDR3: TGTGCCAGCAGCGACAGGGGGATTAACTATGGCTACACCTTC.

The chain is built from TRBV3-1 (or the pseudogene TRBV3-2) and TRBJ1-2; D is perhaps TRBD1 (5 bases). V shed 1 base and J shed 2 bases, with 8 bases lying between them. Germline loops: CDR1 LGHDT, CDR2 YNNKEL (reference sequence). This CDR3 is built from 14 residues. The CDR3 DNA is TGTGCCAGCAGCCAAGTAGACAGCAACTATGGCTACACCTTC. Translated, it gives CASSQVDSNYGYTF.

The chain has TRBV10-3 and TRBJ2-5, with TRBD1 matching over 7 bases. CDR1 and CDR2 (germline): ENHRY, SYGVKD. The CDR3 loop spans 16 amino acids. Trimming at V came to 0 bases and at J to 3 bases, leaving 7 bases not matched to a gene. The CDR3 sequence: CAISESTLTGEETQYF. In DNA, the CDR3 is TGTGCCATCAGTGAGTCCACCTTAACAGGGGAAGAGACCCAGTACTTC.

CDR3 sequence reads: CASSLTSGSSGELFF. The CDR3 coding sequence is TGTGCCAGCAGCTTAACTAGCGGGAGTTCCGGGGAGCTGTTTTTT. V and J are TRBV7-8 and TRBJ2-2; 11 positions match TRBD2. The CDR3 length is 15 residues. V dropped 2 bases and J dropped 6; count of bases not matched to a gene: 2. Germline V lookup: CDR1 SGHVS, CDR2 FQNEAQ.

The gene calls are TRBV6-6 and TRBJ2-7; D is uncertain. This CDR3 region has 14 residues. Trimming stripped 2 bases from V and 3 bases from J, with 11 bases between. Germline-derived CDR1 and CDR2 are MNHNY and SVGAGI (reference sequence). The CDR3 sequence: CASSYTGLGYEQYF. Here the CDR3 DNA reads TGTGCCAGCAGTTACACCGGGTTGGGCTACGAGCAGTACTTC.

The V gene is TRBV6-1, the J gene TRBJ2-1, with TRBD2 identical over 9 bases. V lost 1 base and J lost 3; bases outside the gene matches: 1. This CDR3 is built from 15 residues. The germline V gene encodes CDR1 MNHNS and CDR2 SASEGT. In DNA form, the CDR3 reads TGTGCCAGCAGTGAAGGACTAGCGGTCTACAATGAGCAGTTCTTC. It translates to CASSEGLAVYNEQFF.

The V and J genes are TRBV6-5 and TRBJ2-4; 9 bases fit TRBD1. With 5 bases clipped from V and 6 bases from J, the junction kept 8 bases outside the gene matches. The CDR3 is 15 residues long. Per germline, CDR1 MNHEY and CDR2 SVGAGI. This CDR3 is CASSIQGAQGNIQYF. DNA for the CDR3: TGTGCCAGCAGTATACAGGGGGCCCAGGGAAACATTCAGTACTTC.

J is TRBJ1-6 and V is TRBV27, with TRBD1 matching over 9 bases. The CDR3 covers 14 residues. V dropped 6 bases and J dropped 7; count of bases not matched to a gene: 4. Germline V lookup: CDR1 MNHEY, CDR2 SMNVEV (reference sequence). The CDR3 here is CASRPGQGNSPLHF. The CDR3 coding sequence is TGTGCCAGCAGGCCGGGACAGGGAAATTCACCCCTCCACTTT.

The CDR3 spells CASKDTGTEGYTF. The CDR3 DNA is TGTGCCAGTAAGGATACCGGGACAGAAGGCTACACCTTC. This rearrangement joins TRBV19 to TRBJ1-2; 7 bases line up with TRBD1. V shed 7 bases, J shed 8 bases, and the junction held 10 bases outside the gene matches. CDR3 length: 13 residues. Germline-derived CDR1 and CDR2 are LNHDA and SQIVND (reference sequence).

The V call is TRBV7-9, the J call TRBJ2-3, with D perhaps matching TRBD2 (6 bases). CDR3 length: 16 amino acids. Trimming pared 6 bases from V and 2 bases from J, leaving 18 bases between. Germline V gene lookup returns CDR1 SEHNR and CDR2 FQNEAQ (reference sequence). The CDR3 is CASSSSLAGLTDTQYF. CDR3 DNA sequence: TGTGCCAGCAGTTCCAGCCTGGCGGGACTCACAGATACGCAGTATTTT. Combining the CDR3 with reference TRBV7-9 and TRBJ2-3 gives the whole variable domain DTGVSQNPRHKITKRGQNVTFRCDPISEHNRLYWYRQTLGQGPEFLTYFQNEAQLEKSRLLSDRFSAERPKGSFSTLEIQRTEQGDSAMYLCASSSSLAGLTDTQYFGPGTRLTVL.

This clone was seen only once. The CDR3 loop is CASRLPTGSPYEQYF. The CDR3 nucleotides are TGTGCCAGCAGACTTCCGACAGGGAGCCCCTACGAGCAGTACTTC. V and J are TRBV21-1 and TRBJ2-7; TRBD1 is the table's D call and was not checked against the DNA. TRBV21-1 counts as a pseudogene. The CDR3 extends over 15 amino acids.

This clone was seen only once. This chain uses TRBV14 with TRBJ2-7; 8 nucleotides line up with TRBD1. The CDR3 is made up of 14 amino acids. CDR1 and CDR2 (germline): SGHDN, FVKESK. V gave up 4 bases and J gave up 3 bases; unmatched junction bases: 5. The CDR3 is CASSRGQGYYEQYF. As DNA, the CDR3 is TGTGCCAGCAGCCGAGGACAGGGATACTACGAGCAGTACTTC.

The DNA for the CDR3 is TGTGCCAGCAGTGCGTGGACTAGCGGGAGTGAGCAGTTCTTC. It codes for CASSAWTSGSEQFF. V is TRBV2 and J is TRBJ2-1, with 13 bases aligning to TRBD2. Trimming removed 4 bases from V and 9 bases from J; junction bases left unmatched: 3. Per the germline V gene, CDR1 is SNHLY and CDR2 is FYNNEI. There are 14 residues in the CDR3.

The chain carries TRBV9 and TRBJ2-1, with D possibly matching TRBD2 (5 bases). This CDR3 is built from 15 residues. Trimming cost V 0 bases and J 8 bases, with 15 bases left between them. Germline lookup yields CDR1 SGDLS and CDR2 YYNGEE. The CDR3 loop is CASSVAEGASYEQFF. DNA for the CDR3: TGTGCCAGCAGCGTAGCTGAGGGAGCTAGCTATGAGCAGTTCTTC. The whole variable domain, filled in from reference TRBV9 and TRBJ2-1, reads DSGVTQTPKHLITATGQRVTLRCSPRSGDLSVYWYQQSLDQGLQFLIQYYNGEERAKGNILERFSAQQFPDLHSELNLSSLELGDSALYFCASSVAEGASYEQFFGPGTRLTVL.

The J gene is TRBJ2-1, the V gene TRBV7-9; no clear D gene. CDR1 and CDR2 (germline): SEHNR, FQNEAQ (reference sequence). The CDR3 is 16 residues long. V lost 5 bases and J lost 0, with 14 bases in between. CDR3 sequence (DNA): TGTGCCAGCAGCCCGGGTGTCTATACCTCCTACAATGAGCAGTTCTTC. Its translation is CASSPGVYTSYNEQFF.